This T cell receptor beta chain was profiled in a study of cytomegalovirus exposure and HLA in healthy donors. Overall study results and limits: The study designated about 160 TCR beta chains cytomegalovirus-associated. Testing in vitro showed a few CMV-associated chains specific for CMV antigens. The classifier was said to identify cytomegalovirus status with high specificity and sensitivity.

The approximately 120-subject validation cohort, separate from the approximately 670-subject first cohort, included the donors. As concerns this clone: Its specificity is not known.

The data were produced by immunoSEQ multiplex PCR, yet TCRdb's version contains in-frame clones alone and is incomplete. This repertoire shows 150,000 to 200,000 clones, around 82% found once; its top ten account for 2.5% to 3%. The TCR comes from a woman aged 18 to 35 in good health and CMV-seropositive. The specimen sequenced was PBMCs.

DNA for the CDR3: TGTGCCAGCAGCTTAGTTTGGGGCCGAATCTATGGCTACACCTTC. Protein product: CASSLVWGRIYGYTF. The chain is built from TRBV11-3 and TRBJ1-2; tentative D call: TRBD1 (5 bases). Germline V CDR1 and CDR2: SGHNT, YENEEA. Between the trimmed V and J ends, which lost 1 base and 4 bases, there was a span of 13 bases. The CDR3 is 15 residues long.